A single sample is the source of the 19 T cell receptor beta chains below, sequenced in a study of human T cells and chemical hapten exposure. The time point was: pre-sensitization, week 0. Sample treatment: therapeutic diphenylcyclopropenone sensitization with weekly scalp DPC. TCRdb independently ran MiXCR on the RACE reads; one entry per CDR3 protein. The table lists 200,000 to 300,000 distinct CDR3 sequences, around 9.3% of them singletons. This specimen was whole blood, taken in connection with sensitization to the hapten diphenylcyclopropenone (DPC). These receptor sequences come from a woman in her thirties or forties with alopecia areata. Some clones in this sample may be carry-over from other donors' samples.

This clonotype was seen repeatedly, ten times or more. The chain uses TRBV12-3 or TRBV12-4 and TRBJ1-1; 7 bases align to TRBD1. There are 14 residues in the CDR3. Trimming at V came to 6 bases and at J to 3 bases, leaving 7 bases not matched to a gene. CDR3 loop: CASRPRDSYTEAFF. CDR3 coding DNA: TGTGCCAGCAGGCCCAGGGACAGTTACACTGAAGCTTTCTTT.

V gene TRBV7-9 combines with J gene TRBJ2-2; no reliable D call. The ends were cut back, 6 bases at V and 0 bases at J, with 14 bases in the middle. From germline, CDR1 is SEHNR and CDR2 FQNEAQ (reference sequence). The CDR3 is made up of 16 amino acids. CDR3 sequence: CASSGAADANTGELFF. The CDR3 DNA sequence: TGTGCCAGCAGTGGTGCTGCGGATGCGAACACCGGGGAGCTGTTTTTT.

About this clonotype itself: A junction boundary mismatches the germline segment, possibly from a read error. The rearrangement links TRBV7-7 to TRBJ2-1, with D tentatively TRBD1 or TRBD2 (7 bases each). The CDR3 spans 14 residues. Germline CDR1 is SSHAT and CDR2 is FNYEAQ (reference sequence). This CDR3 reads CASSLGGDSNEQFF. The CDR3 bases are TGTGCTAGCAGCTTGGGGGGGGACAGCAATGAGCAGTTCTTC.

This clonotype was seen a few times. For the CDR3, the DNA is TGTGCCAGCAGCCAAGAAAAGAATGAGCAGTTCTTC. This encodes CASSQEKNEQFF. V usage is TRBV3-2 and J usage is TRBJ2-1. TRBV3-2 is tagged as a pseudogene. The CDR3 extends over 12 amino acids.

The gene calls are TRBV6-5 and TRBJ2-3; TRBD2 agrees at 12 bases. The CDR3 totals 17 residues. J was trimmed by 0 bases and V by 5 bases; bases with no gene match: 6. Germline loops: CDR1 MNHEY, CDR2 SVGAGI. The CDR3 region has the DNA TGTGCCAGCAGTGGGACTAGCGGGCTCCCTAGCACAGATACGCAGTATTTT. Its translation is CASSGTSGLPSTDTQYF.

This clonotype appeared a few times. J is TRBJ2-3 and V is TRBV6-5; no reliable D call. The germline V gene has CDR1 MNHEY and CDR2 SVGAGI. The germline V and J ends were trimmed by 0 bases and 4 bases, with 8 bases remaining between them. The CDR3 runs 14 residues. In DNA form, the CDR3 reads TGTGCCAGCAGTTACTCCCGATCGGCAGATACGCAGTATTTT. It specifies CASSYSRSADTQYF.

This clonotype came up many times. The chain employs TRBV3-1 and TRBJ2-7; D possibly corresponds to TRBD2 (6 bases). This CDR3 region has 13 residues. CDR1 and CDR2 from the germline V gene are LGHDT and YNNKEL (reference sequence). V lost 1 base to trimming and J lost 7 bases, with 11 bases between them. This CDR3 reads CASSQGGLREQYF. CDR3 nucleotide sequence: TGTGCCAGCAGCCAAGGAGGACTACGAGAGCAGTACTTC.

V is TRBV6-5 and J is TRBJ2-2, with D hard to call. Germline V gives CDR1 MNHEY, CDR2 SVGAGI. V was pared by 5 bases and J by 7 bases, with 17 bases between. The CDR3 consists of 15 residues. The DNA of the CDR3 is TGTGCCAGCAGTCTTGGAGTAGCTATGGTCGGGGAGCTGTTTTTT. This codes for CASSLGVAMVGELFF.

Ten or more counts support this clonotype. CDR3 DNA: TGCAGTGCCGCTGCGAACACTGAAGCTTTCTTT. The encoded protein is CSAAANTEAFF. This sequence joins TRBV20-1 and TRBJ1-1; D is unclear. The CDR3 is made up of 11 amino acids. The germline V and J ends were trimmed by 6 bases and 1 base, with 6 bases remaining between them. Germline V CDR1 and CDR2: DFQATT, SNEGSKA (reference sequence).

This chain links TRBV5-1 with TRBJ2-7, with D possibly TRBD1 on 6 matching bases. Trimming removed 3 bases from V and 1 base from J, with 11 bases in between. The germline gives CDR1 SGHRS, CDR2 YFSETQ. This CDR3 contains 14 residues. The CDR3 loop is CASSWDTGSYEQYF. The CDR3 DNA is TGCGCCAGCAGCTGGGACACCGGGTCCTACGAGCAGTACTTC.

This clonotype was counted between two and nine times. This rearrangement joins TRBV4-1 to TRBJ2-3; D ambiguous. This CDR3 region has 13 residues. Looked up from germline, CDR1 is MGHRA and CDR2 is YSYEKL. The V and J ends lost 6 bases and 2 bases respectively, with 9 bases between them. CDR3 coding DNA: TGCGCCAGCAGGAGAGTTATCACAGATACGCAGTATTTT. Translated, it gives CASRRVITDTQYF.

The rearrangement links TRBV6-6 to TRBJ2-7; 9 positions agree with TRBD1. With V trimmed by 2 bases and J by 1 base, 6 bases remained unmatched. Per germline, CDR1 MNHNY and CDR2 SVGAGI (reference sequence). The CDR3 spans 16 residues. Here the CDR3 DNA reads TGTGCCAGCAGTTACCCGGGACAGGGCTTTTCCTACGAGCAGTACTTC. This codes for CASSYPGQGFSYEQYF.

V usage is TRBV20-1 and J usage is TRBJ2-3, with TRBD2 matching over 12 bases. Trimming cost V 1 base and J 2 bases; bases outside gene matches: 4. The CDR3 contains 16 residues. Germline V gene lookup returns CDR1 DFQATT and CDR2 SNEGSKA (reference sequence). The CDR3 loop reads CSARGGTSGFTDTQYF. The CDR3 nucleotides are TGCAGTGCTAGAGGGGGGACTAGCGGGTTCACAGATACGCAGTATTTT.

The chain carries TRBV2 and TRBJ2-1; D could derive from TRBD1 or TRBD2 (5 bases each). Between the trimmed V and J ends, which lost 2 bases and 5 bases, there was a span of 16 bases. Looked up from germline, CDR1 is SNHLY and CDR2 is FYNNEI. The CDR3 runs 16 residues. The CDR3 sequence: CASSEKGWEQNNEQFF. CDR3 nucleotides: TGTGCCAGCAGTGAAAAGGGGTGGGAGCAAAACAATGAGCAGTTCTTC.

This clonotype was counted only a few times. The chain uses TRBV20-1 and TRBJ1-2, with D possibly TRBD1 on 5 matching bases. Germline values: CDR1 DFQATT, CDR2 SNEGSKA (reference sequence). V lost 6 bases to trimming and J lost 0 bases, with 23 bases between them. CDR3 length equals 17 residues. CDR3 in amino acids: CSATGGPGTLANYGYTF. The CDR3 coding sequence is TGCAGTGCCACGGGCGGTCCGGGGACTCTAGCTAACTATGGCTACACCTTC.

The genes are TRBV27 and TRBJ2-7; tentative D call: TRBD2 (5 bases). The V end lost 0 bases, the J end lost 2 bases, and 11 bases lay between the germline ends. CDR3 length equals 15 residues. CDR1 and CDR2 (germline): MNHEY, SMNVEV (reference sequence). The CDR3 nucleotides are TGTGCCAGCAGTTTATCGTGGCGGGCCGCCTACGAGCAGTACTTC. Its translation: CASSLSWRAAYEQYF.

The chain couples TRBV7-8 to TRBJ2-5, with D perhaps being TRBD1 or TRBD2 (5 bases each). The CDR3 consists of 14 residues. Trimming removed 5 bases at V and 5 bases at J, with 15 bases between. The germline V gene encodes CDR1 SGHVS and CDR2 FQNEAQ. As DNA, the CDR3 is TGTGCCAGCAGCCCCCGGGGACCCAAGGAGACCCAGTACTTC. It codes for CASSPRGPKETQYF.

This rearrangement joins TRBV20-1 to TRBJ2-2, with D unresolved. CDR1 and CDR2 (germline): DFQATT, SNEGSKA (reference sequence). V lost 2 bases and J lost 3, with 13 bases in between. This CDR3 is 15 amino acids long. The CDR3: CSARSIQLYTGELFF. CDR3 nucleotide sequence: TGCAGTGCTAGATCTATACAGCTTTACACCGGGGAGCTGTTTTTT.

The rearrangement uses TRBV6-1 and TRBJ2-7, with TRBD1 matching 10 bases. CDR3 length equals 16 residues. Germline V gives CDR1 MNHNS, CDR2 SASEGT. The V and J ends lost 3 bases and 3 bases, in that order; junction bases with no gene match: 8. The CDR3 coding sequence is TGTGCCAGCAGTGATCCCCCCGGGACAGGGGTCTACGAGCAGTACTTC. As protein: CASSDPPGTGVYEQYF.